Presented here are 2 T cell receptor beta chains from one specimen sequenced in a study of shared clonotypes between healthy human individuals. The method was immunoSEQ multiplex PCR; TCRdb's version includes in-frame clones alone and lacks a portion of them. The table includes fewer than 850,000 clones, about three quarters detected once. The source material was memory CD4+ T cells sorted from blood. Subset reported: CD45RA-negative fraction. The receptors here all came from a woman aged 25-40 years in good health.

Concerning this clone itself: The same CDR3 is also encoded by other DNA sequences in this sample. The rearrangement joins TRBV11-2 to TRBJ2-7; D might be TRBD1 or TRBD2, each matching 5 bases. Germline V lookup: CDR1 SGHAT, CDR2 FQNNGV. The V gene lost 4 bases and the J gene lost 0 bases, with 16 bases spanning the gap. The CDR3 loop spans 16 amino acids. This CDR3 is CASSSVGTVSSYEQYF. The CDR3 nucleotides are TGTGCCAGCAGCTCTGTAGGGACGGTCAGCTCCTACGAGCAGTACTTC.

The chain is built from TRBV18 and TRBJ2-2; 10 bases are shared with TRBD2. Trimming removed 3 bases from V and 1 base from J; junction bases left unmatched: 2. Germline values: CDR1 KGHSH, CDR2 LQKENI. The CDR3 is 16 amino acids. CDR3 in DNA: TGTGCCAGCTCACCTACTAGCGGGATGAACACCGGGGAGCTGTTTTTT. The encoded protein is CASSPTSGMNTGELFF. Drawing the rest from reference TRBV18 and TRBJ2-2, the complete variable domain is NAGVMQNPRHLVRRRGQEARLRCSPMKGHSHVYWYRQLPEEGLKFMVYLQKENIIDESGMPKERFSAEFPKEGPSILRIQQVVRGDSAAYFCASSPTSGMNTGELFFGEGSRLTVL.